This TCR beta chain is drawn from a study of T-cell memory formation after mild COVID-19. On the study more broadly: For the most part, TCR clusters were specific to one donor.

Note on this clonotype: Its target is not known.

Findings and limits, study-wide: Nothing showed for sure that second-wave clones peaking on day 37 were SARS-CoV-2 specific. Mainly CM and EM harbored the contracting CD4+ clones; mainly EMRA harbored the CD8+ ones.

A 5'RACE reaction primed in the constant segment made cDNA libraries of TCR alpha and TCR beta, and these carried sample barcodes and UMIs. In TCRdb, the 5' RACE reads were re-called with MiXCR into one record per CDR3 protein. This table holds some 350,000 distinct CDR3 sequences, 10% to 15% found once. CDR3 length: 17 amino acids. J lost 9 bases, V lost 5 bases, and 13 bases had no gene match. CDR1 and CDR2 (germline): SGHTA, FQGNSA. Sequencing was performed on PBMCs or a T cell subset sorted from them (not recorded which). The chain joins TRBV7-2 to TRBJ1-6, with 10 bases that match TRBD1. The clonotype comes from a man aged 18 to 29 who had mild COVID-19 (a few samples of this study predate the infection). Cell type and time point are not known. CDR3 residues: CASSRPSGQGRGSPLHF. In DNA form, the CDR3 reads TGTGCCAGCAGCCGACCCTCGGGACAGGGGAGAGGTTCACCCCTCCACTTT.